The entry below describes one TCR beta chain. Its antigen is unknown. Trimming took 0 bases from V and 0 from J, leaving 15 bases between them. Per germline, CDR1 LGHDT and CDR2 YNNKEL (reference sequence). The CDR3 has 18 amino acids. These data come from a study of CD8 T cells in Susac syndrome. The study, taken as a whole, reports: The relatively small number of individuals in the TCR sequencing and HLA analysis was acknowledged by the study.

Reverse transcription used about 0.45 to 1 ug RNA and random hexamers. TCRdb reprocessed the immunoSEQ multiplex PCR reads via MiXCR and lists one record per CDR3 protein. Here the sample spans 400,000 to 550,000 distinct CDR3 sequences, more than 80% being singletons. V and J are TRBV3-1 and TRBJ1-5, with D possibly being TRBD1 (5 bases). The sequenced material came from CD8+ T cells from PBMCs. The TCR originated in a human donor with multiple sclerosis. This CDR3 is CASSQESEGCYSNQPQHF. As DNA, the CDR3 is TGTGCCAGCAGCCAAGAAAGCGAGGGGTGCTATAGCAATCAGCCCCAGCATTTT.